This T cell receptor (beta chain) came from a study of blood T cell repertoires in COVID-19. Study summary: PBMCs, B-cell-depleted T cells, or T cells were the source of the cDNA or gDNA that made up the material.

Followed longitudinally, the Seattle patients had been enrolled during active infection. Authors' processing steps: Counts of nucleated cells, estimated from reference gene primer amplification, were obtained. Sequenced by immunoSEQ multiplex PCR; TCRdb stores in-frame clones only, minus some. That table supplies the V and J calls and clone size; D and trimming were determined from the DNA. Of 150,000 to 200,000 clones in the sample, 83% were seen once. Germline CDR1 and CDR2: MDHEN and SYDVKM. The CDR3 sequence is 17 residues long. V was clipped by 3 bases and J by 7 bases; unmatched bases: 10. This rearrangement joins TRBV28 to TRBJ2-1, with 12 bases that match TRBD2. This receptor was identified in a woman aged 70 to 79 with COVID-19, enrolled during active disease. The sequencing input was peripheral blood. CDR3: CASSLVTSGRRRNEQFF. The CDR3 bases are TGTGCCAGCAGTTTGGTAACTAGCGGGAGGAGGAGAAATGAGCAGTTCTTC.